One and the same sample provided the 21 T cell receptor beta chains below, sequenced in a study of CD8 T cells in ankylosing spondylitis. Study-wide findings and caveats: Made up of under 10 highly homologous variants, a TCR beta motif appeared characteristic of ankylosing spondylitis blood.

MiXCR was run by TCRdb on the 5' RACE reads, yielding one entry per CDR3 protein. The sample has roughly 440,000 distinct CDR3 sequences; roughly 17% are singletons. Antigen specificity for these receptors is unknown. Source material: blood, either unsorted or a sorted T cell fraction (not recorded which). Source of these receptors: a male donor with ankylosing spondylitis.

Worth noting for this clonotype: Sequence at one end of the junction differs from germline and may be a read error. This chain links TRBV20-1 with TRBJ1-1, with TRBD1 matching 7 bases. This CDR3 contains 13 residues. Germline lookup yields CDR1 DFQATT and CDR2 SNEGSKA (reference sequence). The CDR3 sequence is CRAGTDPNTEAFF. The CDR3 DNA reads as TGCCGTGCGGGGACAGACCCCAACACTGAAGCTTTCTTT.

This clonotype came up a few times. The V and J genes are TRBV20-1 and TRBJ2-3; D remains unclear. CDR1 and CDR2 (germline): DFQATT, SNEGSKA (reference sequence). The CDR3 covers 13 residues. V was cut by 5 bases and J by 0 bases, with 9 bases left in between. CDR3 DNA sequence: TGCAGTGCTTATGACTCTAGCACAGATACGCAGTATTTT. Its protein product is CSAYDSSTDTQYF.

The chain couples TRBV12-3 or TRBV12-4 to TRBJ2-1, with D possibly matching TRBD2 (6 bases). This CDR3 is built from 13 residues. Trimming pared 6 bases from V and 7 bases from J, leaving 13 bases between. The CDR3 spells CASRWTRGNEQFF. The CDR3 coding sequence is TGTGCCAGCAGATGGACTCGGGGGAATGAGCAGTTCTTC.

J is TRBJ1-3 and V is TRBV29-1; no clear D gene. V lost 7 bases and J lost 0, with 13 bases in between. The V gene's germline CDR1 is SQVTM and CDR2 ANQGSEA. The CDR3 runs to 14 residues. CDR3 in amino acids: CSAQTGISGNTIYF. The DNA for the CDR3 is TGCAGCGCCCAGACTGGGATCTCTGGAAACACCATATATTTT.

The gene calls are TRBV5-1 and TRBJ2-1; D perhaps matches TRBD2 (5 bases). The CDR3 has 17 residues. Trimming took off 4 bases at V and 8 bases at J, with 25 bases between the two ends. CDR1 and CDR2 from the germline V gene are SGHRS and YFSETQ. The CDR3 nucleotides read TGCGCCAGCAGCACTCGGACTCACACAGCCAGTACCGATGAGCAGTTCTTC. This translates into CASSTRTHTASTDEQFF.

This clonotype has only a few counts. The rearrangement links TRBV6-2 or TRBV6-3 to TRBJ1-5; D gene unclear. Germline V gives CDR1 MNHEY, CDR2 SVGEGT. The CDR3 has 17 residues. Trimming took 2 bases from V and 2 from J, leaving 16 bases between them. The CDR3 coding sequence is TGTGCCAGCAGTTACGCGCGGACCCCGGCGGGCAATCAGCCCCAGCATTTT. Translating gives CASSYARTPAGNQPQHF.

CDR3 sequence: CASSLRDPLDEQYF. CDR3 in DNA: TGTGCCAGCAGTTTAAGAGACCCTCTCGACGAGCAGTACTTC. The chain employs TRBV6-5 and TRBJ2-7, with D hard to call. Per the germline V gene, CDR1 is MNHEY and CDR2 is SVGAGI. This CDR3 has 14 amino acids. The germline V and J ends were trimmed by 4 bases and 5 bases, with 15 bases remaining between them.

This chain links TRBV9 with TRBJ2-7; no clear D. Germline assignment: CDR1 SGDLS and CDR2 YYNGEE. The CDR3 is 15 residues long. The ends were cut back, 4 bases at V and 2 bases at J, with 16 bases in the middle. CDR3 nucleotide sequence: TGTGCCAGCAGCTCCCATCCTGACATCACCTACGAGCAGTACTTC. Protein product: CASSSHPDITYEQYF.

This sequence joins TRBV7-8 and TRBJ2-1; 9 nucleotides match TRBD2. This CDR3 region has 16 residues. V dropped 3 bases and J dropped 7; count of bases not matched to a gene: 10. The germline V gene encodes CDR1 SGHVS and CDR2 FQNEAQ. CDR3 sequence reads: CASSLVGVAGVNEQFF. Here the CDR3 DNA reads TGTGCCAGCAGCTTGGTGGGAGTAGCGGGAGTAAATGAGCAGTTCTTC.

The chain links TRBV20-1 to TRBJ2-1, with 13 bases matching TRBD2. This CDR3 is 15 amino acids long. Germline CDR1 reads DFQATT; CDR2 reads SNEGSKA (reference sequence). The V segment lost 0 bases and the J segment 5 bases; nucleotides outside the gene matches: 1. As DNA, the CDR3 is TGCAGTGCTAGAGATGGGACTAGCGGGGACAATGAGCAGTTCTTC. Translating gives CSARDGTSGDNEQFF.

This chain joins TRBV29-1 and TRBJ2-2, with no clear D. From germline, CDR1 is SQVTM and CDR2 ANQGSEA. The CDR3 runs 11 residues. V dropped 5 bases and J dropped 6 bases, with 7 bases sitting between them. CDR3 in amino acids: CSVTVAGELFF. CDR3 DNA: TGCAGCGTTACTGTGGCCGGGGAGCTGTTTTTT.

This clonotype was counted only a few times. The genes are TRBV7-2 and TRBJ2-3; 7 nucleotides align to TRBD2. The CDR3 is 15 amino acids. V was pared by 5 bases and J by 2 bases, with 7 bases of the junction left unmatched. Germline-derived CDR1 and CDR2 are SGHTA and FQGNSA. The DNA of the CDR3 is TGTGCCAGCAGCGTATCCGGGACTACCACAGATACGCAGTATTTT. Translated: CASSVSGTTTDTQYF.

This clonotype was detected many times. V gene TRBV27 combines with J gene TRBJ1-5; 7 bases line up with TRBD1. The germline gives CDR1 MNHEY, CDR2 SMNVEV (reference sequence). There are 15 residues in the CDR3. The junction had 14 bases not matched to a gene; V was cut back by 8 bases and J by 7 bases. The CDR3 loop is CASSTGQGVNQPQHF. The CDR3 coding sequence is TGTGCCAGCTCAACCGGGCAGGGGGTAAACCAGCCCCAGCATTTT.

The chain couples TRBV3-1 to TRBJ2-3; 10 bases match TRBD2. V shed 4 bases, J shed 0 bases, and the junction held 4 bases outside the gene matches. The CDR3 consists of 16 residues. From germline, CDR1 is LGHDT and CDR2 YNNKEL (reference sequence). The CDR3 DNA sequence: TGTGCCAGCAGCCTACTTAGCGGGGGGAGCACAGATACGCAGTATTTT. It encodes CASSLLSGGSTDTQYF.

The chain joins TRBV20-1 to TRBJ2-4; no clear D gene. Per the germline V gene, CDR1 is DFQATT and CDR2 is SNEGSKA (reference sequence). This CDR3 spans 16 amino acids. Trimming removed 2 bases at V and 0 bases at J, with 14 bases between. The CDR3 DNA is TGCAGTGCTAGACAACCCGGACGGGTAGCCAAAAACATTCAGTACTTC. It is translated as CSARQPGRVAKNIQYF.

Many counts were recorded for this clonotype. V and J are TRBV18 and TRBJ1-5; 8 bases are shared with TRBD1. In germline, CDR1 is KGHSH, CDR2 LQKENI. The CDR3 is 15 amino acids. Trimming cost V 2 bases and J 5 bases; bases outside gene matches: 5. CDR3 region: CASSPGTGRDQPQHF. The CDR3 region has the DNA TGTGCCAGCTCACCAGGGACAGGAAGAGATCAGCCCCAGCATTTT. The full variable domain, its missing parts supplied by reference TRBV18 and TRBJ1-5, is NAGVMQNPRHLVRRRGQEARLRCSPMKGHSHVYWYRQLPEEGLKFMVYLQKENIIDESGMPKERFSAEFPKEGPSILRIQQVVRGDSAAYFCASSPGTGRDQPQHFGDGTRLSIL.

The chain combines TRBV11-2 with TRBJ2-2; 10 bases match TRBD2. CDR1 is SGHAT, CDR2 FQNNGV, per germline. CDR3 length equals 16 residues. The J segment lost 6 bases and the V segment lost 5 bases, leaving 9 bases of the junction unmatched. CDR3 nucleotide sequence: TGTGCCAGCAGCACCCAGCGGGGGGGGATTGCCGGGGAGCTGTTTTTT. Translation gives CASSTQRGGIAGELFF. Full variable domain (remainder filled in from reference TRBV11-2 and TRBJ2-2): EAGVAQSPRYKIIEKRQSVAFWCNPISGHATLYWYQQILGQGPKLLIQFQNNGVVDDSQLPKDRFSAERLKGVDSTLKIQPAKLEDSAVYLCASSTQRGGIAGELFFGEGSRLTVL.

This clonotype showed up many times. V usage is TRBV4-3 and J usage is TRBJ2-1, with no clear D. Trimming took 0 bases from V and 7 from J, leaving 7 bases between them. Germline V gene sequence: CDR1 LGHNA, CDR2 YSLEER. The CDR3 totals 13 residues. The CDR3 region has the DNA TGCGCCAGCAGCCAAGAAGGACGGAATGAGCAGTTCTTC. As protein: CASSQEGRNEQFF.

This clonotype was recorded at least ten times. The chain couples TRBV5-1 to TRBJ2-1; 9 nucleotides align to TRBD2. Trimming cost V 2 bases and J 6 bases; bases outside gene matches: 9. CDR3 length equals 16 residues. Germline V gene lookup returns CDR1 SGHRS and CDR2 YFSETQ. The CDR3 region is CASSFGGLAGSNEQFF. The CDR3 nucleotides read TGCGCCAGCAGCTTTGGTGGTCTAGCGGGGAGCAATGAGCAGTTCTTC.

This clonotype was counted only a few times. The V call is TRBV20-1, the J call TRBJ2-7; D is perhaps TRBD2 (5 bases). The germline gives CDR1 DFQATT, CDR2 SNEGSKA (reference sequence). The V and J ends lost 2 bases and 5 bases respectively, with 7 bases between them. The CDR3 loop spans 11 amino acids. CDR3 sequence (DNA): TGCAGTGCTAGAACCGGGAACGAGCAGTACTTC. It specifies CSARTGNEQYF.

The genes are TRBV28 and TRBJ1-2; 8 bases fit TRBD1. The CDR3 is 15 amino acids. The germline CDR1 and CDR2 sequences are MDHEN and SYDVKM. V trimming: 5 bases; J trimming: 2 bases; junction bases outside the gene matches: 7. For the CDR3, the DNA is TGTGCCAGCAGTCATGGGGCAGGGGGCAACTATGGCTACACCTTC. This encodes CASSHGAGGNYGYTF.